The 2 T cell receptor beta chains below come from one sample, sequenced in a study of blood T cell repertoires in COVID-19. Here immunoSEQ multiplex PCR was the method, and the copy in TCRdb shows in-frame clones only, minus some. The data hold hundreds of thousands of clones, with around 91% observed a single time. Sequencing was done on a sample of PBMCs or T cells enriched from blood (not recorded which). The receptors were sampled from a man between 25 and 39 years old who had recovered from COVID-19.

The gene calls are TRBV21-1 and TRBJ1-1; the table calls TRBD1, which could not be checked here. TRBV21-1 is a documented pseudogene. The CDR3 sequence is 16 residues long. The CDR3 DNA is TGTGCCAGCAGCAAAGCGGGCCAGGGGCCGGTCCTTGAAGCTTTCTTT. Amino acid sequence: CASSKAGQGPVLEAFF.

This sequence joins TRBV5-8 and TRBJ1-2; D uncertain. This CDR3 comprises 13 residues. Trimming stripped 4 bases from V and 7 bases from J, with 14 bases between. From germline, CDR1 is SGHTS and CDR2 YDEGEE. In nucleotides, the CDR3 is TGTGCCAGCAGCGGCGGGCCCCTTGGTGGCTACACCTTC. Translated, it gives CASSGGPLGGYTF.